Presented here are 2 T cell receptor beta chains from one specimen sequenced in a study of cytomegalovirus exposure and HLA in healthy donors. Researchers ran the PCR with 60 Vbeta and 13 Jbeta primers. Some clones are missing from TCRdb's copy, which holds only in-frame ones; the method was immunoSEQ multiplex PCR. In the table there are about 190,000 clones, roughly 74% of which are singletons. The sequenced material came from PBMCs. These receptors originate from a woman aged 25 to 39 in good health and CMV-seropositive.

This rearrangement joins TRBV28 to TRBJ2-2; tentatively, D is TRBD1 (7 bases). Per the germline V gene, CDR1 is MDHEN and CDR2 is SYDVKM. The CDR3 has 15 amino acids. V was trimmed by 7 bases and J by 1 base, leaving 13 bases between them. Here the CDR3 reads CASISQGGNTGELFF. CDR3 in DNA: TGTGCCAGCATCTCGCAGGGGGGGAACACCGGGGAGCTGTTTTTT.

V gene TRBV28 combines with J gene TRBJ1-5, with TRBD1 matching over 10 bases. Trimming at V came to 7 bases and at J to 7 bases, leaving 19 bases not matched to a gene. Germline CDR1 and CDR2: MDHEN and SYDVKM. This CDR3 comprises 18 residues. The CDR3 loop reads CASNTRTGTGDWAQPQHF. CDR3 coding DNA: TGTGCCAGCAACACAAGAACCGGGACAGGGGATTGGGCCCAGCCCCAGCATTTT.